This passage covers 30 T cell receptor beta chains from one sample sequenced in a study of PD-1 blockade in classical Hodgkin lymphoma. Method: immunoSEQ multiplex PCR; TCRdb's copy keeps in-frame clones and lacks some. The sample contains roughly 15,000 clones, around 76% of which appear only once. With no exception, relapse followed autologous stem cell transplantation in all patients, and brentuximab vedotin exposure varied. The sample in question was peripheral blood mononuclear cells (PBMCs), obtained at baseline. The receptors derive from a human donor with classical Hodgkin lymphoma.

This clone was seen only a few times. CDR3 bases: TGTGCCAGCAGCGTATATGACTTGGCAGGGGGGTATGGCTACACCTTC. Its protein product is CASSVYDLAGGYGYTF. V gene TRBV9 combines with J gene TRBJ1-2; 7 bases match TRBD1. There are 16 residues in the CDR3. Per the germline V gene, CDR1 is SGDLS and CDR2 is YYNGEE. J was trimmed by 5 bases and V by 1 base; bases with no gene match: 11.

This clone was observed a single time. The rearrangement joins TRBV19 to TRBJ1-1; no firm D call. The CDR3 spans 14 residues. Trimming took off 9 bases at V and 8 bases at J, with 22 bases between the two ends. The germline CDR1 and CDR2 sequences are LNHDA and SQIVND (reference sequence). Written as DNA, the CDR3 is TGTGCCAGCATTGGGAGGAGTAGGGTGACAGAAGCTTTCTTT. Amino acids: CASIGRSRVTEAFF. The full variable domain, in which reference TRBV19 and TRBJ1-1 provide the parts outside the CDR3, is DGGITQSPKYLFRKEGQNVTLSCEQNLNHDAMYWYRQDPGQGLRLIYYSQIVNDFQKGDIAEGYSVSREKKESFPLTVTSAQKNPTAFYLCASIGRSRVTEAFFGQGTRLTVV.

This clone was recorded only once. The J gene is TRBJ2-7, the V gene TRBV28; no definite D call. The length of the CDR3 is 13 residues. Germline V gene data show CDR1 as MDHEN and CDR2 as SYDVKM. The CDR3 bases are TGTGCAGTCATAGGCTCCTATACCTACGAGCAGTACTTC. Amino acids: CAVIGSYTYEQYF.

As DNA, the CDR3 is TGTGCCAGCGGTAGTAGCGGGAGAGGAGAGACCCAGTACTTC. Translating gives CASGSSGRGETQYF. The chain combines TRBV6-5 with TRBJ2-5; 9 nucleotides agree with TRBD2. V shed 8 bases, J shed 4 bases, and the junction held 8 bases outside the gene matches. Germline values: CDR1 MNHEY, CDR2 SVGAGI. The CDR3 is made up of 14 amino acids.

This clone was seen only once. The chain carries TRBV29-1 and TRBJ2-3; 10 nucleotides align to TRBD2. The CDR3 loop spans 13 amino acids. Losses at the gene ends were 5 bases for V and 2 bases for J; bases not matched to a gene: 1. Germline V gives CDR1 SQVTM, CDR2 ANQGSEA. This CDR3 reads CSVSGRATDTQYF. CDR3 sequence (DNA): TGCAGCGTTAGCGGGAGGGCCACAGATACGCAGTATTTT.

This clone was observed a handful of times. V and J are TRBV27 and TRBJ2-7; a possible D gene is TRBD2 (6 bases). Germline V lookup: CDR1 MNHEY, CDR2 SMNVEV (reference sequence). Trimming cost V 7 bases and J 5 bases, with 15 bases left between them. The CDR3 contains 13 residues. The CDR3 DNA follows: TGTGCCAGCAAGAGACTAGGGGCAGACGAGCAGTACTTC. This codes for CASKRLGADEQYF.

This clone showed up just a few times. The chain has TRBV4-1 and TRBJ2-7; the D gene is possibly TRBD1 (5 bases). Per germline, CDR1 MGHRA and CDR2 YSYEKL. Trimming shortened V by 0 bases and J by 2 bases, and 14 bases separated the two germline ends. The CDR3 has 16 residues. In DNA form, the CDR3 reads TGCGCCAGCAGCCAAGATGGGCAGGGCCTTACCTACGAGCAGTACTTC. Residues: CASSQDGQGLTYEQYF.

The rearrangement joins TRBV10-3 to TRBJ2-7, with TRBD2 matching over 8 bases. Germline V gene lookup returns CDR1 ENHRY and CDR2 SYGVKD. J gave up 2 bases and V 10 bases, and 7 bases lay outside the gene matches. CDR3 length equals 13 residues. CDR3 sequence: CATKVAGTYEQYF. The CDR3 coding sequence is TGTGCCACAAAGGTAGCGGGAACCTACGAGCAGTACTTC.

The chain carries TRBV7-6 and TRBJ2-3; D is unclear. Germline V gives CDR1 SGHVS, CDR2 FNYEAQ. V shed 5 bases and J shed 1 base, with 10 bases lying between them. This CDR3 spans 14 amino acids. For the CDR3, the DNA is TGTGCCAGCAGCCTCGTCGCGGGCACAGATACGCAGTATTTT. This translates into CASSLVAGTDTQYF.

This clone was found a few times. The chain links TRBV6-1 to TRBJ2-3; 8 bases agree with TRBD1. The CDR3 contains 15 residues. The V and J ends lost 6 bases and 4 bases, in that order; junction bases with no gene match: 9. Germline CDR1 is MNHNS and CDR2 is SASEGT. The CDR3 DNA follows: TGTGCCAGCAGCTTCGAAACAGGGGGATCAGATACGCAGTATTTT. This codes for CASSFETGGSDTQYF.

The chain links TRBV5-1 to TRBJ2-5; a weak D match, TRBD2 (6 bases). Germline V CDR1 and CDR2: SGHRS, YFSETQ. With 3 bases removed from V and 4 bases from J, the gap between germline ends came to 16 bases. This CDR3 is built from 15 residues. CDR3 sequence: CASSSSTSRRETQYF. The CDR3 coding sequence is TGCGCCAGCAGCTCCTCAACTAGCAGACGAGAGACCCAGTACTTC.

On this clone: Mismatch with germline at one junction end may stem from a read error. This rearrangement joins TRBV7-9 to TRBJ2-5; 7 nucleotides agree with TRBD2. This CDR3 has 13 residues. CDR1 and CDR2 from the germline V gene are SEHNR and FQNEAQ (reference sequence). CDR3 nucleotide sequence: TGTGCCAGCAGCTTAATGGGAGGGGAGCGGATCGACTTC. Protein product: CASSLMGGERIDF.

This chain connects TRBV5-6 to TRBJ2-2; TRBD1 might be the D (6 bases). CDR1 is SGHDT, CDR2 YYEEEE, per germline. There are 15 residues in the CDR3. The V end was cut by 2 bases, the J end by 2 bases, with 10 bases between. CDR3 sequence reads: CASSFGTLNTGELFF. The CDR3, as DNA: TGTGCCAGCAGCTTTGGGACACTAAACACCGGGGAGCTGTTTTTT.

A few counts support this clone. The V call is TRBV28, the J call TRBJ1-1, with D tentatively TRBD1 (6 bases). In germline, CDR1 is MDHEN, CDR2 SYDVKM. V lost 4 bases and J 6 bases, leaving 18 bases between the germline ends. This CDR3 region has 15 residues. CDR3 DNA: TGTGCCAGCAGTTCTAATCCGACAGGCATCTCTGAAGCTTTCTTT. This sequence encodes CASSSNPTGISEAFF.

The V and J genes are TRBV7-9 and TRBJ1-1; 10 bases are shared with TRBD1. Germline CDR1 is SEHNR and CDR2 is FQNEAQ (reference sequence). The CDR3 length is 15 residues. Germline trimming cut 2 bases from V and 4 bases from J; bases unmatched to any gene: 4. CDR3 in amino acids: CASSLPGQGSTEAFF. The CDR3 DNA reads TGTGCCAGCAGCTTACCGGGACAGGGGAGCACTGAAGCTTTCTTT.

This clone showed up just a few times. The V call is TRBV19, the J call TRBJ2-1, with a tentative D call TRBD2 (5 bases). Germline CDR1 LNHDA, CDR2 SQIVND (reference sequence). The V and J ends lost 7 bases and 7 bases respectively, with 14 bases between them. CDR3 length equals 13 residues. CDR3 residues: CASTLTGWNEQFF. For the CDR3, the DNA is TGTGCCAGTACCCTCACGGGATGGAATGAGCAGTTCTTC.

In this sample, this clone turned up a few times. One end of the junction varies from germline; a read error may be responsible. The rearrangement joins TRBV28 to TRBJ2-7; D is unclear. The CDR3 contains 12 residues. Germline loops: CDR1 MDHEN, CDR2 SYDVKM. The CDR3 protein is CASSLPLGWAFF. CDR3 in DNA: TGTGCCAGCAGTTTGCCCCTCGGGTGGGCGTTCTTC. Full variable domain (rest looked up from reference TRBV28 and TRBJ2-7): DVKVTQSSRYLVKRTGEKVFLECVQDMDHENMFWYRQDPGLGLRLIYFSYDVKMKEKGDIPEGYSVSREKKERFSLILESASTNQTSMYLCASSLPLGWAFFGPGTRLTVT.

The chain combines TRBV15 with TRBJ2-1, with TRBD1 matching over 12 bases. CDR3 length: 14 residues. Germline CDR1 and CDR2: LNHNV and YYDKDF (reference sequence). J was trimmed by 10 bases and V by 5 bases; bases with no gene match: 6. The CDR3 DNA is TGTGCCACCAGCGAGGGGACAGGGGGCCGCGAGCAGTTCTTC. Its translation: CATSEGTGGREQFF.

This clone was observed a few times. The chain employs TRBV4-1 and TRBJ1-5; D gene uncertain. The CDR3 loop spans 15 amino acids. V was shortened by 4 bases and J by 3 bases, with 13 bases between the two germline ends. Germline CDR1 and CDR2: MGHRA and YSYEKL. CDR3 in DNA: TGCGCCAGCAGCCCCGAGGGCAGACCCAATCAGCCCCAGCATTTT. Translating it yields CASSPEGRPNQPQHF.

The chain links TRBV27 to TRBJ2-7, with D uncertain. This CDR3 has 13 residues. Trimming left V 4 bases short and J 3 bases short, with 10 bases between. CDR1 is MNHEY and CDR2 is SMNVEV in the germline V gene (reference sequence). The CDR3 DNA follows: TGTGCCAGCAGTTACAACAGACTCTACGAGCAGTACTTC. Amino acids: CASSYNRLYEQYF.

The genes are TRBV28 and TRBJ1-4; D is perhaps TRBD1 (5 bases). The V end was cut by 5 bases, the J end by 8 bases, with 18 bases between. The CDR3 is made up of 15 amino acids. The V gene's germline CDR1 is MDHEN and CDR2 SYDVKM. In DNA, the CDR3 is TGTGCCAGCAGTGAAAAAAGGGGAATGTCGGAAAAACTGTTTTTT. It codes for CASSEKRGMSEKLFF. The entire variable domain, with the rest obtained from reference TRBV28 and TRBJ1-4, is as follows: DVKVTQSSRYLVKRTGEKVFLECVQDMDHENMFWYRQDPGLGLRLIYFSYDVKMKEKGDIPEGYSVSREKKERFSLILESASTNQTSMYLCASSEKRGMSEKLFFGSGTQLSVL.

V usage is TRBV2 and J usage is TRBJ1-1, with TRBD1 identical over 7 bases. The CDR3 has 14 residues. After removal of 5 bases from V and 6 bases from J, the junction contained 9 bases not matched to a gene. Germline CDR1 SNHLY, CDR2 FYNNEI. As DNA, the CDR3 is TGTGCCAGCAGTCTGGGGTTACAGGGGCCTGAAGCTTTCTTT. This sequence encodes CASSLGLQGPEAFF.

The chain is built from TRBV7-2 and TRBJ2-1; 8 bases line up with TRBD2. This CDR3 region has 18 residues. Germline-derived CDR1 and CDR2 are SGHTA and FQGNSA. V trimming: 8 bases; J trimming: 7 bases; junction bases outside the gene matches: 22. CDR3: CASLEAFKTGGTRNEQFF. The CDR3 coding sequence is TGTGCCAGCCTCGAAGCGTTCAAGACGGGAGGGACAAGAAATGAGCAGTTCTTC.

This clone appeared a few times. The V call is TRBV5-1, the J call TRBJ2-5; the match to TRBD2 covers 9 bases. This CDR3 spans 16 amino acids. Per the germline V gene, CDR1 is SGHRS and CDR2 is YFSETQ. Losses at the gene ends were 4 bases for V and 5 bases for J; bases not matched to a gene: 12. The CDR3 nucleotides read TGCGCCAGCAGCAAGAACGTAGCGGGAGCGGCTGAGACCCAGTACTTC. This codes for CASSKNVAGAAETQYF.

The chain employs TRBV9 and TRBJ2-5; TRBD1 or TRBD2 may be the D gene (6 bases each). CDR1 and CDR2 (germline): SGDLS, YYNGEE. The CDR3 has 13 amino acids. Trimming cost V 4 bases and J 3 bases, with 10 bases left between them. The CDR3 coding sequence is TGTGCCAGCAGCCAGAGGGGGGAAGAGACCCAGTACTTC. Translated: CASSQRGEETQYF.

This clone occurred once. The V call is TRBV5-4, the J call TRBJ2-5; 9 positions agree with TRBD1. The CDR3 loop spans 16 amino acids. V lost 4 bases and J lost 2; bases outside the gene matches: 9. The germline V gene encodes CDR1 SGHNT and CDR2 YYREEE (reference sequence). The CDR3 DNA reads as TGTGCCAGCAGCGTGCCCGGGACAGGGCAACAAGAGACCCAGTACTTC. This sequence encodes CASSVPGTGQQETQYF.

The chain links TRBV27 to TRBJ2-5, with a tentative D call TRBD2 (6 bases). CDR1 and CDR2 from the germline V gene are MNHEY and SMNVEV (reference sequence). There are 14 residues in the CDR3. V gave up 5 bases and J gave up 2 bases, with 12 bases separating them. As DNA, the CDR3 is TGTGCCAGCAGTAACTTCGGGAGACAAGAGACCCAGTACTTC. Protein product: CASSNFGRQETQYF.

This chain uses TRBV15 with TRBJ2-4, with 9 bases aligning to TRBD2. Germline V CDR1 and CDR2: LNHNV, YYDKDF (reference sequence). The V and J ends lost 8 bases and 8 bases, in that order; junction bases with no gene match: 13. The CDR3 length is 15 residues. The CDR3 DNA is TGTGCCACCGTCAACGGGCGGGGGGGGACGGACATTCAGTACTTC. Translating gives CATVNGRGGTDIQYF.

V is TRBV29-1 and J is TRBJ2-1, with a tentative D call TRBD2 (6 bases). Germline loops: CDR1 SQVTM, CDR2 ANQGSEA. V lost 3 bases to trimming and J lost 4 bases, with 25 bases between them. The CDR3 consists of 18 residues. The CDR3 nucleotides read TGCAGCGTTGACCGAAGGATGAACAGGAGGGCCGCGTACAATGAGCAGTTCTTC. This sequence encodes CSVDRRMNRRAAYNEQFF.

V gene TRBV6-1 combines with J gene TRBJ2-1; 9 nucleotides line up with TRBD2. The CDR3 sequence is 15 residues long. With V trimmed by 0 bases and J by 4 bases, 1 base remained unmatched. Germline V gives CDR1 MNHNS, CDR2 SASEGT. CDR3 DNA sequence: TGTGCCAGCAGTGAAGCTAGCGGGAGTTACAATGAGCAGTTCTTC. Its protein is CASSEASGSYNEQFF.